Sequencing of this T cell receptor (beta chain) was carried out in a study of blood T cell repertoires in COVID-19 (dated by TCRdb to about 2020). Broadly, across the study: Samples covering the acute and convalescent phases of COVID-19 were provided by collaborators in the United States, Italy and Spain. The material from the prospective study consisted of cDNA or gDNA derived from T cells, B-cell-depleted T cells, or PBMCs. Subjects who had been exposed to COVID-19, were actively infected with it, or had recovered from it provided the deeply sampled blood TCRbeta repertoires that made up the dataset. A freely available public database, intended as a resource for researchers studying the immune response to SARS-CoV-2, is where the repertoires were released. Samples were obtained from the ongoing ImmuneRACE study (first 160 participants) and from roughly 1,300 subjects provided by 6 global collaborators. Sample metadata almost always included a de-identified subject ID, COVID-19 status, age in years and sex. HLA class I and class II types, where available, came from metadata supplied by the sample provider rather than from assay-based typing. The full study reports these points: How much clinical and demographic metadata was included differed by source and by participant, and the metadata was provided uncurated.

V lost 5 bases and J lost 3 bases; the stretch between them is 10 bases long. As encoded in the germline V gene (reference sequence), CDR1 is LNHDA while CDR2 is SQIVND. From the cysteine up to the phenylalanine, the CDR3 has a length of 13 residues. CDR3 DNA only is kept here, 39 bases in frame from base 1. The collaborating institutions used their own protocols to collect whole blood in K2EDTA tubes. Collaborator samples were shipped for TCRbeta analysis as frozen whole blood, isolated PBMCs, or DNA extracted from either sample type. TCRbeta CDR3 regions were amplified from genomic DNA by means of the immunoSEQ Assay, a bias-controlled multiplex PCR. The paper's data handling went like this. The number of nucleated cells in each sample was estimated by amplification of reference gene primers within the assay. To quantify the absolute abundance of each unique TCRbeta CDR3 rearrangement, sequence reads were collapsed and filtered. Productive Simpson clonality was computed per sample as the square root of Simpson's diversity index over productive rearrangements. TCRdb retrieved this table from immuneACCESS and kept in-frame rearrangements only. Not all clones are present; in checked studies, unresolved V genes account for under half, and no reason is known for the remainder. That table gives V, J and clone size, and the DNA gave D and trimming. This sample lists 300,000 or so clones; 75% to 90% were detected once. Together, the top ten hold roughly 3.7% of the sample.

Of note for this clone: Which antigen it targets is not known. No clone much larger than this one lies a single base away; base qualities are absent.

This sequence was found in a woman aged 40 to 50 with acute or convalescent COVID-19. The rearrangement combines TRBV19 with TRBJ1-2; a weak D assignment points to TRBD1 (6 bases agree). Sample: peripheral blood. The nucleotide sequence reads TGTGCCAGTAGTGTGGGACAAGACTATGGCTACACCTTC. Its amino acids are CASSVGQDYGYTF.